This T cell receptor (beta chain) was captured by sequencing in a study of beta chain features in type 1 diabetes. The overall study: On cell yields, gender and age, patients and healthy donors were similar. Study-wide findings and caveats: All four CD4+ subsets from Type 1 diabetes patients carried moderately but significantly shorter TCRB CDR3s. Relative to healthy donors, patients appeared to have naive, central memory and Treg TCRB repertoires that were more similar. Type 1 diabetes patients showed fewer insertions and more deletions at VDJ junctions. cDNA sequencing could over-represent cells with high TCR expression.

Sequenced material consisted of expressed TCRB transcripts (all of the isolated RNA was reverse transcribed). TCRdb keeps only in-frame clones here, not all; method: immunoSEQ multiplex PCR. The sample lists fewer than 350,000 clones; over 12% were seen once. This clone has a handful of counts. Its antigen is undetermined. This CDR3 has 13 residues. Trimming took 2 bases from V and 5 from J; bases not matched to a gene: 1. Germline V CDR1 and CDR2: SEHNR, FQNEAQ (reference sequence). The chain recombines TRBV7-9 with TRBJ2-5; 8 bases map to TRBD2. The receptor's source is a man in his late teens or twenties with type 1 diabetes. Material for sequencing was naive CD4+ T cells from blood. DNA of the CDR3: TGTGCCAGCAGCTTACCGGGGGGGGAGACCCAGTACTTC. As protein: CASSLPGGETQYF.